Listed below are T cell receptor beta chains from one sample, sequenced in a study of post-analysis software for immune sequencing data. Using its own MiXCR run on the PCR reads, TCRdb lists one record per CDR3 protein. The sample includes about 430,000 distinct CDR3 sequences, roughly 38% of them seen just once. The sequenced sample consisted of blood. The receptors come from a girl aged 2 to 10 with multiple sclerosis. Both conserved end residues are part of each CDR3. The order of the fields is clone size, CDR3 length, J gene, V gene, D gene, CDR3 DNA, CDR3 protein. D genes are given only for firm matches. Clone size is given for some rows only: seen once, a few or many times, or a class if the clone is expanded.

few 14 TRBJ1-1 TRBV5-1 - TGCGCCAGCAGCTTGGTTGGGGCTGAGACTGAAGCTTTCTTT CASSLVGAETEAFF
few 16 TRBJ2-7 TRBV7-2 TRBD2 TGTGCCAGCAGCTTAGCGCTTCTAGCGGGAAACTACGAGCAGTACTTC CASSLALLAGNYEQYF
few 13 TRBJ2-7 TRBV19 TRBD2 TGTGCCAGTAAGGGACTAGCGGGAGTCGAGCAGTACTTC CASKGLAGVEQYF
once 13 TRBJ1-2 TRBV6-6 - TGTGCCAGCAGTTACGGCAGGGAGGCTGGCTACACCTTC CASSYGREAGYTF
- 16 TRBJ2-7 TRBV20-1 - TGCAGTGCTAGAGTTCTTGTGACTATGGGCTCCTACGAGCAGTACTTC CSARVLVTMGSYEQYF
- 15 TRBJ2-1 TRBV7-3 TRBD2 TGTGCCAGCAAGCTGAGCGGGAGGGCCATGGGTGAGCAGTTCTTC CASKLSGRAMGEQFF
- 14 TRBJ2-7 TRBV6-2/TRBV6-3 - TGTGCCAGCAAGAACAGGCAACCCTCCTACGAGCAGTACTTC CASKNRQPSYEQYF
many 21 TRBJ2-4 TRBV11-1 TRBD2 TGTGCCAGCAGCCCCGGACCTATACTAGCGGGAGGGACCTTAACCAAAAACATTCAGTACTTC CASSPGPILAGGTLTKNIQYF
- 18 TRBJ2-3 TRBV7-6 TRBD2 TGTGCCAGCAGCCCTAAACTAGCGGGGACCGTGTTGACAGATACGCAGTATTTT CASSPKLAGTVLTDTQYF
- 21 TRBJ1-1 TRBV20-1 - TGCAGTGCCGGGATGGGTATCCCAACCCTACCCGAACTCGAATGGAACACTGAAGCTTTCTTT CSAGMGIPTLPELEWNTEAFF
- 14 TRBJ2-2 TRBV3-1 - TGTGCCAGCAGCCAAGGCCTAAACACCGGGGAGCTGTTTTTT CASSQGLNTGELFF
- 15 TRBJ1-5 TRBV4-3 - TGCGCCAGCAGCCAAGATCTCGGCTCCCGGCAGCCCCAGCATTTT CASSQDLGSRQPQHF
- 17 TRBJ2-7 TRBV20-1 - TGCAGTGCCGGAAAAAGAGAGGGGGGACTCACGGGGTACGAGCAGTACTTC CSAGKREGGLTGYEQYF
- 15 TRBJ2-7 TRBV7-9 - TGTGCCAGCAGCTTAGATCAGGGATCGAGGAACGAGCAGTACTTC CASSLDQGSRNEQYF
few 17 TRBJ2-7 TRBV28 - TGTGCCAGCAGAGACATGATCGGTTTCCCCCCCGCCTACGAGCAGTACTTC CASRDMIGFPPAYEQYF
- 14 TRBJ2-3 TRBV7-2 TRBD2 TGTGCCAGCAGCTGGCGGGGGGGCGGAGATACGCAGTATTTT CASSWRGGGDTQYF
few 13 TRBJ2-5 TRBV5-1 - TGCGCCAGCAGCAACACAGACAGGGAGACCCAGTACTTC CASSNTDRETQYF
- 14 TRBJ2-7 TRBV28 - TGTGCCTGCCTCGCGAGGGCTTTACCCTACGAGCAGTACTTC CACLARALPYEQYF